This T cell receptor (beta chain) was retrieved from a study of beta chain features in type 1 diabetes (dated by TCRdb to 2016 to 2019). Describing the broader study: Mean age, gender distribution, total cell number and subset yield were not different between patients and healthy donors. A total of 107,917,701 sorted cells were examined across all samples, and RNA yield correlated strongly with the number of cells per subset. In the study, TCRB repertoires of sorted circulating CD4+ T cell subsets from recently diagnosed type 1 diabetes patients were compared with those of matched healthy donors. Naive and central memory subsets were obtained from all 30 or so donors, but regulatory and stem cell-like memory subsets were isolated from only 8 patients and roughly 8 healthy donors.

Study-wide findings and limitations: Because cDNA was sequenced instead of genomic DNA, activated cells with high expression could be over-represented, although the groups did not differ in activation or CD3 levels. Naive, central memory and regulatory TCRB repertoires appeared to be more alike among patients than among healthy donors. Only small numbers of individuals were included in the HLA sub-analyses, which left unresolved whether HLA type had any influence on TCRB rearrangement. In all four CD4+ subsets, TCRB CDR3 length was moderately but significantly shorter in type 1 diabetes patients. Shorter templates might have been favored by PCR, but patient and control samples were amplified and corrected together, so both groups would have been affected equally by any skew. Fewer insertions and more nucleotide deletions at VDJ recombination sites were observed in patients with type 1 diabetes, implying thymic rearrangement abnormalities.

Germline trimming amounts to 1 base on V and 4 bases on J, with 9 as the count of junction bases outside the gene matches. Measured from the cysteine to the phenylalanine, the CDR3 is 16 residues long. Only the CDR3 part of the read is kept: 48 bases, read in frame from the first base. As encoded in the germline V gene, CDR1 is MDHEN while CDR2 is SYDVKM. The entire isolated RNA was reverse transcribed using the High Capacity cDNA Reverse Transcription Kit, and thus expressed TCRB transcripts were sequenced. Deep immunoSEQ sequencing was performed on naive, central memory and regulatory T cell samples, with an average of around 3.5 million total reads per sample. Sorted cells were lysed in RLT buffer and RNA was extracted with DNase-treated RNeasy Micro or Mini kits, depending on cell number. To prevent cross-contamination, each cell subset was processed individually, whereas patient and healthy donor samples were processed jointly. Using the immunoSEQ multiplex PCR, TCRB sequences were amplified from cDNA into 87-bp fragments spanning the CDR3 region. The amplicons were sequenced using the Illumina HiSeq platform. In the original analysis: PCR bias was computationally corrected using synthetic template baselines, reads within Hamming distance 2 were collapsed, and singletons that could not be merged were discarded. Reads were aligned against IMGT to assign V, D and J genes, CDR3 length and insertions or deletions at six rearrangement sites. Within each subset, clonotype counts were normalized to the number of sorted cells before true diversity and Gini coefficients were calculated with the tcR R package. The overlap coefficient, calculated on TCRB nucleotide sequences, was used to measure repertoire sharing. Out-of-frame TCRB sequences from naive cells were analyzed as a proxy for the pre-selection repertoire. In TCRdb, the immuneACCESS table is reduced to in-frame sequences with V and J assigned. These tables do not hold every clone; where another copy was compared, an unresolved V gene accounts for under half, and the others remain unexplained. The V and J calls and clone size were taken over from that table, and D and trimming were inferred from the DNA. This sample lists approximately 260,000 clones; 24% were detected once. More than 0.009% of the sample belongs to the ten largest clones.

Each donor gave one peripheral blood draw, averaging roughly 120 mL, which was collected into heparinised tubes. A BD FACSAria II was used to sort naive, central memory, regulatory and stem cell-like memory CD4+ T cells with a panel that included CD45RO, CCR7, CD25, CD127, CD95 and CD27. Every sorted population had a purity above 98%. Right away, PBMCs were isolated by Lymphoprep density gradient centrifugation and were stained directly, with no culture step. So that batch effects would be minimized, each experiment stained and sorted samples in pairs, pairing one healthy donor with one patient. As regards this clone: The antigen this receptor binds is unknown. Qualities for individual bases were not recorded, and no much larger clone is one base off.

The sequence came from a woman in her twenties or thirties with type 1 diabetes. This sequence uses TRBV28 and TRBJ1-2; the junction holds 7 bases that match TRBD1. The sample taken for sequencing was naive CD4+ T cells from blood. Explained via the paper, the cell subset or site label denotes: true naive CD4+ T cells. The CDR3 in this case is CASSLSGQTYPYGYTF. DNA sequence: TGTGCCAGCAGTTTATCGGGACAGACATATCCCTATGGCTACACCTTC.